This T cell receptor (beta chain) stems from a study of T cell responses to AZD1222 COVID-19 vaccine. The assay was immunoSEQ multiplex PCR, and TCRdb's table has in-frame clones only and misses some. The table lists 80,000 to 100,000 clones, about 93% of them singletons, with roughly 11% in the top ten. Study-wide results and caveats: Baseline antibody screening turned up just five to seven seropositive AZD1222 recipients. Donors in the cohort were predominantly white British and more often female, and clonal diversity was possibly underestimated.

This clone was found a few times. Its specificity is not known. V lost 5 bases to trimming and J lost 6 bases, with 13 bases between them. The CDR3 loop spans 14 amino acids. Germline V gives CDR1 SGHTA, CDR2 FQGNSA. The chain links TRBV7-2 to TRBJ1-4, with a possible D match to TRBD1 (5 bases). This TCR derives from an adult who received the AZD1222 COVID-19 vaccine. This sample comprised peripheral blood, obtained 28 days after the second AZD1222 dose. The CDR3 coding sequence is TGTGCCAGCAGCCGGGCCCTGGGGGATGAAAAACTGTTTTTT. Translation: CASSRALGDEKLFF.